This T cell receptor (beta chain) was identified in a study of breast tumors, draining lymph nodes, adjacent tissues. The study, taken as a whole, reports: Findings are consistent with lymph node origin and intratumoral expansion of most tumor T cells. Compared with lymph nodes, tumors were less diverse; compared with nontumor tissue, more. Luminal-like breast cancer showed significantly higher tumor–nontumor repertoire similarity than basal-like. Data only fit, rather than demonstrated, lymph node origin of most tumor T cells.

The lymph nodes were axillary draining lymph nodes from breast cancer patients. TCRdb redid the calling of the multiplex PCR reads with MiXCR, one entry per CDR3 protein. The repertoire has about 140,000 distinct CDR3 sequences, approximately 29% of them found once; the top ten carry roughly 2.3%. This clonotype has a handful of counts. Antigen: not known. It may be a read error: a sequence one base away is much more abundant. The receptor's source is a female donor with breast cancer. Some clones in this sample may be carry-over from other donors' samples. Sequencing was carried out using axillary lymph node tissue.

The CDR3 region has the DNA TGCAGTGCTAGAGAGAAATCGACTAGCGCGGGGTTTAATGAGCAGTTCTTC. Protein: CSAREKSTSAGFNEQFF. The chain links TRBV20-1 to TRBJ2-1, with 8 bases fitting TRBD2. V lost 0 bases, J lost 7 bases, and 14 bases stayed unmatched. Looked up from germline, CDR1 is DFQATT and CDR2 is SNEGSKA (reference sequence). This CDR3 comprises 17 residues.